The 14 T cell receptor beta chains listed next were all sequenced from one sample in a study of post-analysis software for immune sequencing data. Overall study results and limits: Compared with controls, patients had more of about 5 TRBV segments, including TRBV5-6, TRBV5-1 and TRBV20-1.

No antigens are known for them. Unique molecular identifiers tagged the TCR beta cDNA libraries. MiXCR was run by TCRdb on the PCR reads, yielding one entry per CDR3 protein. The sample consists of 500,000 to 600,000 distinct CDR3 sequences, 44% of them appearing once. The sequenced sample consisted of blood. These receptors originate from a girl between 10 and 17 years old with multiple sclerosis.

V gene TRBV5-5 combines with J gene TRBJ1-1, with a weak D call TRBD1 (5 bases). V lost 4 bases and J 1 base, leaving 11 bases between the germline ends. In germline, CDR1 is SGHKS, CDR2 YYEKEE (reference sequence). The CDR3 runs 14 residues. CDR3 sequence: CASSTGPTNTEAFF. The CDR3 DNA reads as TGTGCCAGCAGCACGGGACCTACGAACACTGAAGCTTTCTTT.

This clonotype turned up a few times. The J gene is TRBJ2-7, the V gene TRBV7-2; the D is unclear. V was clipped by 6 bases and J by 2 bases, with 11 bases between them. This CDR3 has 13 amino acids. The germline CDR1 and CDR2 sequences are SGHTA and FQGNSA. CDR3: CASRPQTAYEQYF. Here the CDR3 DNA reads TGTGCCAGCAGGCCTCAAACGGCCTACGAGCAGTACTTC.

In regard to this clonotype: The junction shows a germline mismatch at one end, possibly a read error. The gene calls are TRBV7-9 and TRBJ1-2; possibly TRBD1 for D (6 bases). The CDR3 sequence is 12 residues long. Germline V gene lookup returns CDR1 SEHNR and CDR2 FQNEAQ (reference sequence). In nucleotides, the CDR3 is TGTACCAGCAGCGCGGACAGCTATGGCTACACCTTC. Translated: CTSSADSYGYTF.

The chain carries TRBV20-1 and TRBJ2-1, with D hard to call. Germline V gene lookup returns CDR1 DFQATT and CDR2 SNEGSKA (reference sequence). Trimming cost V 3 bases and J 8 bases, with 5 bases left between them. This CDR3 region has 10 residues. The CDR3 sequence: CSASLDEQFF. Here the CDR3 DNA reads TGCAGTGCTAGCTTGGATGAGCAGTTCTTC.

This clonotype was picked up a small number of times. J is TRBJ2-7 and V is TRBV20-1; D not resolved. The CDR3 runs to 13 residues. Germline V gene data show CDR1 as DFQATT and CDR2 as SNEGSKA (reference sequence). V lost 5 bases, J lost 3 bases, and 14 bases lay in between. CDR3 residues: CSAAVGDGYEQYF. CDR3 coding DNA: TGCAGTGCTGCAGTAGGAGACGGCTACGAGCAGTACTTC.

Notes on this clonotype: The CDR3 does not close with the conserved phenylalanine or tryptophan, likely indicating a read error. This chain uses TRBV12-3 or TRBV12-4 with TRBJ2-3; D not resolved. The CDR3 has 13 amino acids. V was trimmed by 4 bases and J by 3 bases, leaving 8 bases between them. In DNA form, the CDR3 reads TGTGCCAGCAGTTGGCTGAGAACAGATACGCAGTATTCC. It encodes CASSWLRTDTQYS.

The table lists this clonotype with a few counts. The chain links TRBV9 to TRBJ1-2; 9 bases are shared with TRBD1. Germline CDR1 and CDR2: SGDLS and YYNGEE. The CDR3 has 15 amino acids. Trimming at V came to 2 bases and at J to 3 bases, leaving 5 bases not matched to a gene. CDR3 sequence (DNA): TGTGCCAGCAGCGTCGGGACAGGGAGGGACTATGGCTACACCTTC. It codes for CASSVGTGRDYGYTF. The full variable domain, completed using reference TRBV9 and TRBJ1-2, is DSGVTQTPKHLITATGQRVTLRCSPRSGDLSVYWYQQSLDQGLQFLIQYYNGEERAKGNILERFSAQQFPDLHSELNLSSLELGDSALYFCASSVGTGRDYGYTFGSGTRLTVV.

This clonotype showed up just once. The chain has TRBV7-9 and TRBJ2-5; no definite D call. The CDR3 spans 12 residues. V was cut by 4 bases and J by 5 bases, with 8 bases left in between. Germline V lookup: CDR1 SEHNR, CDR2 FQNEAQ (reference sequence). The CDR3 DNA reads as TGTGCCAGCAGCTCGAACATGGAGACCCAGTACTTC. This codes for CASSSNMETQYF. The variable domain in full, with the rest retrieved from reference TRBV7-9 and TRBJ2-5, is DTGVSQNPRHKITKRGQNVTFRCDPISEHNRLYWYRQTLGQGPEFLTYFQNEAQLEKSRLLSDRFSAERPKGSFSTLEIQRTEQGDSAMYLCASSSNMETQYFGPGTRLLVL.

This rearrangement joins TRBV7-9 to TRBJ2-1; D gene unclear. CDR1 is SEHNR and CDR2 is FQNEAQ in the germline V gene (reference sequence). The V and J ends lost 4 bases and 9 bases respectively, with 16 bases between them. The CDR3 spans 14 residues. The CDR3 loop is CASSSEKIMSEQFF. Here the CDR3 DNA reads TGTGCCAGCAGCTCAGAGAAAATAATGAGTGAGCAGTTCTTC.

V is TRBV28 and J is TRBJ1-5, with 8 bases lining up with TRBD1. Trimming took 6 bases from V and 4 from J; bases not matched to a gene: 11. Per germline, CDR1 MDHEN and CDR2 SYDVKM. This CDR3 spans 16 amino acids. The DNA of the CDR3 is TGTGCCAGCAGCCCTACCTTGGACAGGGAGAATCAGCCCCAGCATTTT. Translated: CASSPTLDRENQPQHF.

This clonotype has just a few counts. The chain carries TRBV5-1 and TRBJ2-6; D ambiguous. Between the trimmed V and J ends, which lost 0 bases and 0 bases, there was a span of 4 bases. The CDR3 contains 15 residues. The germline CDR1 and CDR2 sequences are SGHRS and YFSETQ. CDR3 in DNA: TGCGCCAGCAGCTTGGAACTCTCTGGGGCCAACGTCCTGACTTTC. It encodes CASSLELSGANVLTF.

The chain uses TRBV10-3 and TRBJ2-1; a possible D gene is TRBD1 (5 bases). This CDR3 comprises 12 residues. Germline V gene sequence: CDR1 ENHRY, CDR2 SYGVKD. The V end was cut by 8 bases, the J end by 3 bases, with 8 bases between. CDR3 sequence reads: CAIQDSYNEQFF. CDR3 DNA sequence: TGTGCCATCCAAGACAGCTACAATGAGCAGTTCTTC.

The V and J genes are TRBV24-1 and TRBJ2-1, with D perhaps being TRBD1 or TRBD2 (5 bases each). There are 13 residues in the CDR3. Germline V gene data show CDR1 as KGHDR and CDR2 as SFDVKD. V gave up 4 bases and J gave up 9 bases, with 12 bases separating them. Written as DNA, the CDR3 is TGTGCCACCAGTGACCGTGGGACCCCTGAGCAGTTCTTC. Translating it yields CATSDRGTPEQFF.

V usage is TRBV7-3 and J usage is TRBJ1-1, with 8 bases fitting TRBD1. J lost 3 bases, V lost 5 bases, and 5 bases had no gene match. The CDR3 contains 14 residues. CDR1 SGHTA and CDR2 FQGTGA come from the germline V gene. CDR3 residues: CASSMDREDTEAFF. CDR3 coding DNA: TGTGCCAGCAGCATGGACAGGGAGGACACTGAAGCTTTCTTT.